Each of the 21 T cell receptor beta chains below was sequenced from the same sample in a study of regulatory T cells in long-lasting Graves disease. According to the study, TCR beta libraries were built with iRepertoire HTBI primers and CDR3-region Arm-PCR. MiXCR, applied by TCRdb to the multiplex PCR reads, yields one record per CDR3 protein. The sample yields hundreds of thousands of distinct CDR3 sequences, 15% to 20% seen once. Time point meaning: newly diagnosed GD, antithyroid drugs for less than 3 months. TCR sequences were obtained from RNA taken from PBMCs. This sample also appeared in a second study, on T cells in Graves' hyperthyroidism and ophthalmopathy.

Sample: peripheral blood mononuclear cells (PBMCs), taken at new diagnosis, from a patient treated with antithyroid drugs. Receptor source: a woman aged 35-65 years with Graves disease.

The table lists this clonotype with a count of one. In DNA, the CDR3 is TGTGCCAGTACTGACGGGACGGATACGCAGTATTTT. As protein: CASTDGTDTQYF. The chain recombines TRBV19 with TRBJ2-3; D tentatively reads TRBD1 or TRBD2 (5 bases each). Trimming stripped 7 bases from V and 6 bases from J, with 11 bases between. CDR3 length equals 12 residues. Germline CDR1 LNHDA, CDR2 SQIVND (reference sequence).

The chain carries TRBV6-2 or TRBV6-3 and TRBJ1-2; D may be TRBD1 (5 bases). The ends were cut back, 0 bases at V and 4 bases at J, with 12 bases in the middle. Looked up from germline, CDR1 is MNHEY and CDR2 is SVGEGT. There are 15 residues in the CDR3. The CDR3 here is CASSYSAGKGYGYTF. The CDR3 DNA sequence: TGTGCCAGCAGTTACTCTGCAGGGAAGGGCTATGGCTACACCTTC.

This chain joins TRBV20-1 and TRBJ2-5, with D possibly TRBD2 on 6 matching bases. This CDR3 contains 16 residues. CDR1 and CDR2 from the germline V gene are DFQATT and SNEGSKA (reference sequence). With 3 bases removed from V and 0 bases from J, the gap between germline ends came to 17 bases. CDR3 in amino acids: CSASLEGGRYQETQYF. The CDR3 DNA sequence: TGCAGTGCTAGTTTGGAGGGCGGAAGGTACCAAGAGACCCAGTACTTC.

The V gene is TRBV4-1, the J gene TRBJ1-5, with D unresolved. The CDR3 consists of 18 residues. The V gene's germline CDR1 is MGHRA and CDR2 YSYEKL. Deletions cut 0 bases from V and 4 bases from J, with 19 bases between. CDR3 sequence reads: CASSQEGRIALSNQPQHF. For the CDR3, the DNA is TGCGCCAGCAGCCAAGAGGGTCGAATAGCCCTATCAAATCAGCCCCAGCATTTT.

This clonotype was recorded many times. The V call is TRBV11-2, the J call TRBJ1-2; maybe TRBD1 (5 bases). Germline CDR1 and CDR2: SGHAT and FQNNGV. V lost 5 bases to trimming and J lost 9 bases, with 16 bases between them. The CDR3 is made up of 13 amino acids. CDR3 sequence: CASSPTEPARYTF. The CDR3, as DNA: TGTGCCAGCAGCCCGACAGAGCCGGCTCGCTACACCTTC.

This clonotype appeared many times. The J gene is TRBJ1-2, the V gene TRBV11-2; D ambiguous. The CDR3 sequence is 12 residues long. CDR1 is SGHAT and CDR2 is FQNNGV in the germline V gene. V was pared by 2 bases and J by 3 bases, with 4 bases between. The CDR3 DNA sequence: TGTGCCAGCAGCTTATTGGACTATGGCTACACCTTC. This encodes CASSLLDYGYTF.

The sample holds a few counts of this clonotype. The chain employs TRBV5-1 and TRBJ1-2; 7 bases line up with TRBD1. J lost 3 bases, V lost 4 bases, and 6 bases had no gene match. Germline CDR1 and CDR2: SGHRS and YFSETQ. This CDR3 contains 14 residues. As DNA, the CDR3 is TGCGCCAGCAGCAGAACAGGGGTAGACTATGGCTACACCTTC. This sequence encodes CASSRTGVDYGYTF.

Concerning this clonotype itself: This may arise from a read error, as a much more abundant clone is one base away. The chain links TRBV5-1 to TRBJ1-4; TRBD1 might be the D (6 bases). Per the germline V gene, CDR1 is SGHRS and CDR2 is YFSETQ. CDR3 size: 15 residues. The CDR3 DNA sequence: TGCGCCAGCGGCTTGGCCGGGACAATGAATGAAAAACTGTTTTTT. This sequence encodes CASGLAGTMNEKLFF.

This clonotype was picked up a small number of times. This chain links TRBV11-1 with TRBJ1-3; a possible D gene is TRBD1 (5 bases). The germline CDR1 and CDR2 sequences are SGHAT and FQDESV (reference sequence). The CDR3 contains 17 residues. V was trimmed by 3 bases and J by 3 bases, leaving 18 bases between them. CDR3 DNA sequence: TGTGCCAGCAGCTTTGCATGGGGGAGACTCTGTGGAAACACCATATATTTT. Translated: CASSFAWGRLCGNTIYF.

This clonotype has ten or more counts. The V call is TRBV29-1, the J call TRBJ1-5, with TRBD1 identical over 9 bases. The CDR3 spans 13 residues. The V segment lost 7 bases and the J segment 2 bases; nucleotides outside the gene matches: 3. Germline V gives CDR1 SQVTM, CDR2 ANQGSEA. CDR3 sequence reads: CSEQGARNQPQHF. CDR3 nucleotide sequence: TGCAGCGAACAGGGGGCGCGCAATCAGCCCCAGCATTTT.

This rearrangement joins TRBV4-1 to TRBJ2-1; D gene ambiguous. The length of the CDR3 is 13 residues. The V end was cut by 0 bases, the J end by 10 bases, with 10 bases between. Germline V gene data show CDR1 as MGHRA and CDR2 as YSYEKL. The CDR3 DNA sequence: TGCGCCAGCAGCCAAGATGATTTAACGGAGCAGTTCTTC. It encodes CASSQDDLTEQFF.

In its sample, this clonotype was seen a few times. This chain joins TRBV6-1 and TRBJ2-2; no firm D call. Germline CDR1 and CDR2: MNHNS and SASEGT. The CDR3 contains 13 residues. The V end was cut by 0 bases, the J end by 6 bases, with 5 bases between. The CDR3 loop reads CASSEAQSGELFF. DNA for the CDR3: TGTGCCAGCAGTGAAGCGCAATCCGGGGAGCTGTTTTTT.

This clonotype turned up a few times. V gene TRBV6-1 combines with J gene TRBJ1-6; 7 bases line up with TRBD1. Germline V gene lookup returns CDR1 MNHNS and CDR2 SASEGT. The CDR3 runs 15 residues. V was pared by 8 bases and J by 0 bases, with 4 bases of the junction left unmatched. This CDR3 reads CASCYRGSYNSPLHF. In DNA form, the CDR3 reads TGTGCCAGCTGCTACAGGGGCTCCTATAATTCACCCCTCCACTTT.

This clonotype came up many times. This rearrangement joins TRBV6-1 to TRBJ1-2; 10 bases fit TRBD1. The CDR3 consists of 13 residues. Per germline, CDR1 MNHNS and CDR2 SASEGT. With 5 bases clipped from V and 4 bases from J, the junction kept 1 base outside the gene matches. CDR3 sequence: CASSRTGGYGYTF. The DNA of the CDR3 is TGTGCCAGCAGTCGGACAGGGGGCTATGGCTACACCTTC.

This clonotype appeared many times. The chain's CDR3 is CASSSEEGAPYNEQFF. CDR3 coding DNA: TGCGCCAGCAGCTCGGAAGAGGGAGCCCCCTACAATGAGCAGTTCTTC. The rearrangement links TRBV5-1 to TRBJ2-1, with TRBD2 as a possible D gene (5 bases). From germline, CDR1 is SGHRS and CDR2 YFSETQ. Deletions cut 3 bases from V and 2 bases from J, with 15 bases between. The CDR3 extends over 16 amino acids.

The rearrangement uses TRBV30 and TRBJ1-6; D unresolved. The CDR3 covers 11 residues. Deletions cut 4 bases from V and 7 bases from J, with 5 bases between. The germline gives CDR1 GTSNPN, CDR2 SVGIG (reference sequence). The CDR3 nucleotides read TGTGCCTGGACTAAAAATTCACCCCTCCACTTT. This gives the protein CAWTKNSPLHF. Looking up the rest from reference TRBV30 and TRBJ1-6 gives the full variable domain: SQTIHQWPATLVQPVGSPLSLECTVEGTSNPNLYWYRQAAGRGLQLLFYSVGIGQISSEVPQNLSASRPQDRQFILSSKKLLLSDSGFYLCAWTKNSPLHFGNGTRLTVT.

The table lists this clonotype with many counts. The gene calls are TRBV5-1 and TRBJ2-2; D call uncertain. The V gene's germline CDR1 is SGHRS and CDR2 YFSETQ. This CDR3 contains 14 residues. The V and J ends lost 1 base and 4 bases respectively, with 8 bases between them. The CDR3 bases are TGCGCCAGCAGCTTGACTACAGCCACCGGGGAGCTGTTTTTT. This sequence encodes CASSLTTATGELFF.

The CDR3 loop reads CSARDAGGNSPLHF. In nucleotides, the CDR3 is TGCAGTGCTAGGGATGCAGGGGGTAATTCACCCCTCCACTTT. The rearrangement joins TRBV20-1 to TRBJ1-6, with 7 bases aligning to TRBD1. V shed 3 bases and J 6 bases; nucleotides not matched to a gene: 5. Germline V gene lookup returns CDR1 DFQATT and CDR2 SNEGSKA (reference sequence). This CDR3 has 14 residues.

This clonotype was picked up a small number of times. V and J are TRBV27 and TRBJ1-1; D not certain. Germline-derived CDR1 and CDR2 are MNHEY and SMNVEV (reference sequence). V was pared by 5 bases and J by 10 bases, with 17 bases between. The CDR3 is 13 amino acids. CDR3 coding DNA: TGTGCCAGCAGTCCCTCGGGCGGGCTGGGAGCTTTCTTT. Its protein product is CASSPSGGLGAFF.

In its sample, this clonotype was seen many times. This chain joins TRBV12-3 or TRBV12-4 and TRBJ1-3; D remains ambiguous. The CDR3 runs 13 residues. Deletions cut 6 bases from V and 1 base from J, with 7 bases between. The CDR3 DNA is TGTGCCAGCAGCCACAGTTCTGGAAACACCATATATTTT. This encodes CASSHSSGNTIYF.

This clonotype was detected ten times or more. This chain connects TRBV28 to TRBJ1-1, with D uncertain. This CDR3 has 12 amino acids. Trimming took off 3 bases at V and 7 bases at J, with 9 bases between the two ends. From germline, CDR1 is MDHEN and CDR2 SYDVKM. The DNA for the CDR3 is TGTGCCAGCAGTTTCAGGATTAGTGAAGCTTTCTTT. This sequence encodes CASSFRISEAFF.